Here is one TCR beta chain with its context. In this sample, this clonotype turned up a few times. This receptor's antigen is unknown. Per-nucleotide qualities are absent, and no much larger clonotype sits a single base away. TCRdb lists the instrument as Illumina HiSeq 1500. TCRdb reprocessing: public reads trimmed at Q25 with fastp, clones called with MiXCR, in-frame beta chains kept. For every CDR3 protein sequence, its rows merge into one entry that carries the most common genes and DNA. For this sample there are more than 400,000 distinct CDR3 sequences; about a quarter appear just once. Together, the top ten hold approximately 13% of the sample. The data derive from a study of T cell repertoires in cytomegalovirus infection (dated by TCRdb to about 2019). About the study as a whole: Because public TCR beta signatures pointed to carriage of CMV infection together with the matching HLA type, the HLA type of each donor mattered for the analysis.

The study at large found these results: In both this cohort and an independent roughly 400-donor cohort, the cumulative frequency of public TCR beta family members distinguished carriers of CMV infection plus the relevant HLA type. The ex vivo response was dominated by HLA-C-restricted CMV-specific TCR beta clonotypes, which also provided the single most frequent clonotype in two of eight donors.

The CDR3, from cysteine to phenylalanine, totals 16 residues. The sequence is cut down to CDR3 DNA, 48 bases in frame from base 1. Clipping removes 2 bases from V and 6 bases from J, with 5 as the unmatched junction base count. Sequences SEHNR (CDR1) and FQNEAQ (CDR2) are obtained from the germline V gene (reference sequence). Sample: PBMCs. The V gene is TRBV7-9 and the J gene is TRBJ2-2, and TRBD2 aligns with 11 junction nucleotides. The clonotype originates from a human donor in good health (CMV status not recorded). Some clones in this sample may be carry-over from other donors' samples. CDR3 region: CASSLSSGRSPGELFF. In nucleotides, the sequence is TGTGCCAGCAGCTTATCTAGCGGGAGGAGTCCCGGGGAGCTGTTTTTT.